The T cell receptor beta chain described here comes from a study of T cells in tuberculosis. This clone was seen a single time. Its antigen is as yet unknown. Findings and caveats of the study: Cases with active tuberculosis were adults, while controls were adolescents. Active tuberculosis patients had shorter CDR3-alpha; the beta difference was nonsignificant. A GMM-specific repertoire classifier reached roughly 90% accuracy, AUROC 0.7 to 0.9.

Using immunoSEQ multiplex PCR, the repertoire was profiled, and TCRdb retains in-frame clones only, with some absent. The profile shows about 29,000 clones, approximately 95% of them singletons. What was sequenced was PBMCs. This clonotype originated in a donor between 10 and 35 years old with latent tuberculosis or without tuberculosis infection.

In DNA form, the CDR3 reads TGCGCCAGCAGCCAAGTCGAAGCGAAAGGTGGGACTGAAGCTTTCTTT. Its translation is CASSQVEAKGGTEAFF. V is TRBV4-1 and J is TRBJ1-1; D is unresolved. This CDR3 contains 16 residues. The V and J ends lost 1 base and 5 bases respectively, with 17 bases between them. Germline CDR1 is MGHRA and CDR2 is YSYEKL.